These T cell receptor beta chains were read from a single sample in a study of blood T cell repertoires in COVID-19. Using immunoSEQ multiplex PCR, the repertoire was profiled, and TCRdb retains in-frame clones only, with some absent. Counted here are some 260,000 clones, approximately 83% occurring once; the ten biggest clones make up about 8.1%. Sequencing was done on a sample of peripheral blood. Receptors were obtained from a man aged 80 or over with acute or convalescent COVID-19. Both conserved end residues are part of each CDR3. The D gene is left open where the match is weak. Some rows have no size entry. The others give once, few or many, or a class for an expanded clone.

V: TRBV5-1; D: -; J: TRBJ2-7; size: -; CDR3: CASSLTTYEQYF; DNA: TGCGCCAGCAGCTTGACCACTTACGAGCAGTACTTC
V: TRBV28; D: -; J: TRBJ1-4; size: -; CDR3: CASSNRGSTNEKLFF; DNA: TGTGCCAGCAGTAATCGGGGTTCCACTAATGAAAAACTGTTTTTT
V: TRBV28; D: -; J: TRBJ1-1; size: -; CDR3: CASSKTLGRVITEAFF; DNA: TGTGCCAGCAGTAAGACTTTGGGCAGGGTAATCACTGAAGCTTTCTTT
V: TRBV6-2/TRBV6-3; D: -; J: TRBJ1-2; size: -; CDR3: CASSTRTGFYGYTF; DNA: TGTGCCAGCAGTACCCGAACAGGCTTCTATGGCTACACCTTC
V: TRBV30; D: TRBD1; J: TRBJ2-2; size: -; CDR3: CAWSVKGAGNTGELFF; DNA: TGTGCCTGGAGTGTGAAGGGGGCCGGGAACACCGGGGAGCTGTTTTTT
V: TRBV7-6; D: -; J: TRBJ2-2; size: -; CDR3: CASSLQSTGSNTGELFF; DNA: TGTGCCAGCAGCTTACAATCGACAGGATCGAACACCGGGGAGCTGTTTTTT
V: TRBV3-1/TRBV3-2; D: -; J: TRBJ1-4; size: -; CDR3: CASSQDSLLEEKLFF; DNA: TGTGCCAGCAGCCAAGATTCGTTACTAGAGGAAAAACTGTTTTTT
V: TRBV6-5; D: TRBD1; J: TRBJ1-1; size: -; CDR3: CASSGQGVAEAFF; DNA: TGTGCCAGTTCGGGACAGGGCGTCGCTGAAGCTTTCTTT
V: TRBV28; D: -; J: TRBJ1-1; size: few; CDR3: CASSSPTGNTEAFF; DNA: TGTGCCAGCAGTTCCCCGACAGGGAACACTGAAGCTTTCTTT
V: TRBV6-5; D: -; J: TRBJ2-1; size: -; CDR3: CASGQRAGLNEQFF; DNA: TGTGCCAGCGGACAGAGAGCGGGGTTGAATGAGCAGTTCTTC
V: TRBV5-1; D: TRBD1; J: TRBJ1-2; size: -; CDR3: CASSPEGQGDYGYTF; DNA: TGCGCCAGCAGCCCGGAGGGACAGGGCGACTATGGCTACACCTTC
V: TRBV10-1; D: -; J: TRBJ1-2; size: once; CDR3: CASSERREANYGYTF; DNA: TGCGCCAGCAGTGAGAGGCGGGAAGCTAACTATGGCTACACCTTC
V: TRBV27; D: -; J: TRBJ1-5; size: -; CDR3: CASSLMGLGFSNQPQHF; DNA: TGTGCCAGCAGTTTGATGGGGCTGGGATTTAGCAATCAGCCCCAGCATTTT
V: TRBV24-1; D: TRBD1; J: TRBJ1-5; size: -; CDR3: CATSDDPGQGEQPQHF; DNA: TGTGCCACCAGTGATGATCCCGGACAGGGTGAACAGCCCCAGCATTTT
V: TRBV28; D: -; J: TRBJ2-7; size: once; CDR3: CASSPRETYYYEQYF; DNA: TGTGCCAGCAGCCCGAGGGAAACCTACTACTACGAGCAGTACTTC
V: TRBV11-3; D: -; J: TRBJ2-3; size: -; CDR3: CASSPGDLVTDTQYF; DNA: TGTGCCAGCAGCCCCGGTGACCTAGTCACAGATACGCAGTATTTT
V: TRBV5-4; D: -; J: TRBJ1-2; size: -; CDR3: CASSLAGINYGYTF; DNA: TGTGCCAGCAGCTTGGCCGGTATTAACTATGGCTACACCTTC
V: TRBV28; D: TRBD1; J: TRBJ1-3; size: -; CDR3: CASSLSTGTGNTIYF; DNA: TGTGCCAGCAGTTTATCGACAGGGACTGGAAACACCATATATTTT
V: TRBV2; D: TRBD1; J: TRBJ1-1; size: -; CDR3: CASSVDRGAEAFF; DNA: TGTGCCAGCAGCGTCGACAGGGGAGCTGAAGCTTTCTTT
V: TRBV13; D: -; J: TRBJ1-1; size: few; CDR3: CASSFRRGGLNTEAFF; DNA: TGTGCCAGCAGCTTTCGGCGGGGGGGTTTGAACACTGAAGCTTTCTTT
V: TRBV21-1; D: -; J: TRBJ2-7; size: -; CDR3: CASRGTGALAGSYEQYF; DNA: TGTGCCAGCAGGGGTACAGGGGCCCTAGCGGGTTCCTACGAGCAGTACTTC
V: TRBV28; D: TRBD1; J: TRBJ1-4; size: once; CDR3: CASSWLSSTGVGEKLFF; DNA: TGTGCCAGCAGTTGGCTCAGTTCGACAGGGGTGGGTGAAAAACTGTTTTTT
V: TRBV19; D: TRBD1; J: TRBJ2-7; size: -; CDR3: CASSIRGQGYEQYF; DNA: TGTGCCAGTAGTATCCGAGGACAGGGGTACGAGCAGTACTTC
V: TRBV27; D: -; J: TRBJ2-1; size: -; CDR3: CASSNHRTVSNEQFF; DNA: TGTGCCAGCAGCAATCATAGGACAGTCTCCAATGAGCAGTTCTTC
V: TRBV6-6; D: -; J: TRBJ1-2; size: -; CDR3: CASSRLSVEGYTF; DNA: TGTGCCAGCAGTCGCCTATCCGTAGAAGGCTACACCTTC
V: TRBV27; D: TRBD1; J: TRBJ2-7; size: -; CDR3: CASSLSRTGPYEQYF; DNA: TGTGCCAGCAGTTTATCCAGGACAGGGCCCTACGAGCAGTACTTC
V: TRBV10-3; D: -; J: TRBJ2-4; size: -; CDR3: CAISEVEGVGKNIQYF; DNA: TGTGCCATCAGTGAAGTGGAGGGAGTGGGCAAAAACATTCAGTACTTC
V: TRBV30; D: TRBD1; J: TRBJ1-2; size: -; CDR3: CAWMRDSIRYGYTF; DNA: TGTGCCTGGATGCGGGACAGTATACGCTATGGCTACACCTTC
V: TRBV6-4; D: -; J: TRBJ2-2; size: -; CDR3: CASSALSRGVTGELFF; DNA: TGTGCCAGCAGTGCCCTTTCTCGCGGGGTCACCGGGGAGCTGTTTTTT
V: TRBV7-3; D: -; J: TRBJ2-2; size: -; CDR3: CASSLHRTAGELFF; DNA: TGTGCCAGCAGCTTACACAGGACCGCCGGGGAGCTGTTTTTT
V: TRBV10-1; D: -; J: TRBJ2-3; size: -; CDR3: CASSDQVTADTQYF; DNA: TGCGCCAGCAGTGACCAAGTGACAGCAGATACGCAGTATTTT
V: TRBV6-5; D: -; J: TRBJ1-1; size: -; CDR3: CASSYSGFLNTEAFF; DNA: TGTGCCAGCAGTTACTCGGGCTTCCTGAACACTGAAGCTTTCTTT
V: TRBV18; D: TRBD1; J: TRBJ1-6; size: -; CDR3: CASSLSGQGNSPLHF; DNA: TGTGCCAGCTCACTGTCGGGACAGGGTAATTCACCCCTCCACTTT
V: TRBV28; D: TRBD1; J: TRBJ1-5; size: -; CDR3: CASRPTGGGNQPQHF; DNA: TGTGCCAGCAGACCCACAGGGGGCGGCAATCAGCCCCAGCATTTT
V: TRBV7-9; D: -; J: TRBJ2-7; size: once; CDR3: CASTPTGKGIYEQYF; DNA: TGTGCCAGCACCCCAACAGGGAAAGGTATCTACGAGCAGTACTTC
V: TRBV19; D: TRBD1; J: TRBJ1-3; size: -; CDR3: CASSLDRNSGNTIYF; DNA: TGTGCCAGTAGTTTGGACAGGAACTCTGGAAACACCATATATTTT